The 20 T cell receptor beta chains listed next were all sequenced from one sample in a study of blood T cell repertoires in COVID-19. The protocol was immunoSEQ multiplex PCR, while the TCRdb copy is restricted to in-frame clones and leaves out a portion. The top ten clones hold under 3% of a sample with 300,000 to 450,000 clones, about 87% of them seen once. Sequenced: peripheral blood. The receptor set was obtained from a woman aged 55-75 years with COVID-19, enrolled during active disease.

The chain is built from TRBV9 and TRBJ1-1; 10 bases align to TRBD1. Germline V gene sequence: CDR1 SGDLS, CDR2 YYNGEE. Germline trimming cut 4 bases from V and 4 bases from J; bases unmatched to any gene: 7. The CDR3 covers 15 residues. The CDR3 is CASSTDRGPSTEAFF. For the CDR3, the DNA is TGTGCCAGCAGCACAGACAGGGGGCCGAGCACTGAAGCTTTCTTT.

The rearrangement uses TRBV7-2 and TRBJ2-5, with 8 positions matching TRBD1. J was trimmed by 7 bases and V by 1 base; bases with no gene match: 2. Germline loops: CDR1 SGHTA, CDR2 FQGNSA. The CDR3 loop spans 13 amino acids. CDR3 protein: CASSLEQGGTQYF. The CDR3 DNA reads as TGTGCCAGCAGCTTAGAACAGGGGGGGACCCAGTACTTC.

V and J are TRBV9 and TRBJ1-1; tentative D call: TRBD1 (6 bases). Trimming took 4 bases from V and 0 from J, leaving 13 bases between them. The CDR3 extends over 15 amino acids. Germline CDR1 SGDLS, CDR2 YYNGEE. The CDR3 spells CASSPGTSMNTEAFF. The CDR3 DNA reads TGTGCCAGCAGCCCGGGGACAAGCATGAACACTGAAGCTTTCTTT.

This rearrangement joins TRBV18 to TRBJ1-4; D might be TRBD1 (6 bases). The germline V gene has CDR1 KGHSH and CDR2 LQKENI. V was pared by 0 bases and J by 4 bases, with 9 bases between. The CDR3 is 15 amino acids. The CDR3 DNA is TGTGCCAGCTCACCACCGCAGGGGAGTAATGAAAAACTGTTTTTT. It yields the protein CASSPPQGSNEKLFF.

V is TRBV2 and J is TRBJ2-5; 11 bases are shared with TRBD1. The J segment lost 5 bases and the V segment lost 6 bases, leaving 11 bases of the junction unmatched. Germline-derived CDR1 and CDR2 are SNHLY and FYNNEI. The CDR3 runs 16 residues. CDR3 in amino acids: CASRYRDRGFLETQYF. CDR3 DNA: TGTGCCAGCAGGTACCGGGACAGGGGGTTTTTGGAGACCCAGTACTTC.

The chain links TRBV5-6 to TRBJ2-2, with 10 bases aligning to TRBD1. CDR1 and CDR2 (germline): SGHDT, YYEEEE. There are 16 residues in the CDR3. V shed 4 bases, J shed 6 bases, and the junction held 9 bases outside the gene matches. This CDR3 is CASSLWDRGHSGELFF. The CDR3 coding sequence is TGTGCCAGCAGCCTATGGGACAGGGGTCACTCCGGGGAGCTGTTTTTT.

Here the CDR3 reads CASTPERGVGEQFF. As DNA, the CDR3 is TGTGCCAGCACTCCGGAGCGGGGGGTTGGTGAGCAGTTCTTC. The gene calls are TRBV6-5 and TRBJ2-1, with 9 positions matching TRBD2. Trimming removed 7 bases from V and 9 bases from J; junction bases left unmatched: 10. CDR1 and CDR2 (germline): MNHEY, SVGAGI. The CDR3 spans 14 residues.

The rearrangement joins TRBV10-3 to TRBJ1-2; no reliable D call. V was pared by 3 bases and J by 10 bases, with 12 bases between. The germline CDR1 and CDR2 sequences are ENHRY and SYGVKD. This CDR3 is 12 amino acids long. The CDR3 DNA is TGTGCCATCAGTGATGTGAGCACGTACTACACCTTC. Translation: CAISDVSTYYTF.

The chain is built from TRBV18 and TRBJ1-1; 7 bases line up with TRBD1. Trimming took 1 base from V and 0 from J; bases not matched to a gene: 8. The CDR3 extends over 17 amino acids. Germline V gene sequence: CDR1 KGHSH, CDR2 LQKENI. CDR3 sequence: CASSPRGQGGMNTEAFF. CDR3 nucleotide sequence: TGTGCCAGCTCACCACGGGGGCAGGGGGGAATGAACACTGAAGCTTTCTTT.

Written as DNA, the CDR3 is TGTGCCAGTAGTATAGCACCGGCCTACGAGCAGTACTTC. This translates into CASSIAPAYEQYF. The V and J genes are TRBV19 and TRBJ2-7, with D unresolved. The length of the CDR3 is 13 residues. Trimming removed 1 base from V and 2 bases from J, with 6 bases in between. Germline CDR1 reads LNHDA; CDR2 reads SQIVND (reference sequence).

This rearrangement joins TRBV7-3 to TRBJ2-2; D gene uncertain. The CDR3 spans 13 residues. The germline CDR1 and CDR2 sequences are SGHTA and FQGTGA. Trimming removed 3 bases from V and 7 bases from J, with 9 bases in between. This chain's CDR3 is CASSFRGHGELFF. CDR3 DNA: TGTGCCAGCAGCTTTAGAGGTCACGGGGAGCTGTTTTTT.

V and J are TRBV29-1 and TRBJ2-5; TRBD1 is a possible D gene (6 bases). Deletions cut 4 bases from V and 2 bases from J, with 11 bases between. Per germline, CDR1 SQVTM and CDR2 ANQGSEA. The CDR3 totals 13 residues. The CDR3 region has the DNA TGCAGCGTTGCCCGGGACACTCAAGAGACCCAGTACTTC. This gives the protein CSVARDTQETQYF.

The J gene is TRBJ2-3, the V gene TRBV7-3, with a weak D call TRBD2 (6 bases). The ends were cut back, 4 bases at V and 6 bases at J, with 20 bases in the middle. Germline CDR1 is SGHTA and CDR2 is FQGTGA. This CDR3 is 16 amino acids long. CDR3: CASSWGSSARGDTQYF. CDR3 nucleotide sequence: TGTGCCAGCAGCTGGGGATCTAGCGCACGGGGGGATACGCAGTATTTT.

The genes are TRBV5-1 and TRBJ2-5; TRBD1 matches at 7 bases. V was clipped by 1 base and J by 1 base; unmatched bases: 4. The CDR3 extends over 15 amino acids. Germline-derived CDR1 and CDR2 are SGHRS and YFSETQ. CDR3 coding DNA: TGCGCCAGCAGCTTGATAACAGGGGCCCAAGAGACCCAGTACTTC. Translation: CASSLITGAQETQYF.

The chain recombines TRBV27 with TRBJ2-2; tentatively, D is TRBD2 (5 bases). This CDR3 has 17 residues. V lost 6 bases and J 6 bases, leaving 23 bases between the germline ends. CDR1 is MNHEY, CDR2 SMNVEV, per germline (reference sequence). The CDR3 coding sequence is TGTGCCAGCAGGAAATCGCCAGCCCGGGGAAACTCCGGGGAGCTGTTTTTT. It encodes CASRKSPARGNSGELFF.

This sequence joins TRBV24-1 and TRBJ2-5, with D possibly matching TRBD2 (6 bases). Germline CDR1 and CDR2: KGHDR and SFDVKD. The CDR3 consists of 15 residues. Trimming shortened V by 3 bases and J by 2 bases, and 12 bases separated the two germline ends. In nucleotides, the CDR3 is TGTGCCACCAGTGATCCTTCTAGCGCTCAAGAGACCCAGTACTTC. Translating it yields CATSDPSSAQETQYF.

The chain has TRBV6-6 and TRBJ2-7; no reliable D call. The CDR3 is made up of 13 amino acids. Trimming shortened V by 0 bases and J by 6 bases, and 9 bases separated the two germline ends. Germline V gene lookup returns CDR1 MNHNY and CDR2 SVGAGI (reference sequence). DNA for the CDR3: TGTGCCAGCAGTTACTCGCCCGGGTCCGAGCAGTACTTC. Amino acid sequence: CASSYSPGSEQYF.

In DNA form, the CDR3 reads TGTGCCAGCAGCCCCGGGACTTCCTACAATGAGCAGTTCTTC. Residues: CASSPGTSYNEQFF. The chain has TRBV7-7 and TRBJ2-1; TRBD2 might be the D (6 bases). Trimming cost V 5 bases and J 1 base, with 9 bases left between them. The CDR3 is made up of 14 amino acids. Germline assignment: CDR1 SSHAT and CDR2 FNYEAQ (reference sequence).

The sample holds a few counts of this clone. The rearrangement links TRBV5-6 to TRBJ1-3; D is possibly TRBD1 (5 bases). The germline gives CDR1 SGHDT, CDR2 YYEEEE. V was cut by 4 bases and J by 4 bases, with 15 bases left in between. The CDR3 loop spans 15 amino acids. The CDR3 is CASSLRGSLGNTIYF. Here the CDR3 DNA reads TGTGCCAGCAGCCTAAGGGGATCCCTCGGAAACACCATATATTTT.

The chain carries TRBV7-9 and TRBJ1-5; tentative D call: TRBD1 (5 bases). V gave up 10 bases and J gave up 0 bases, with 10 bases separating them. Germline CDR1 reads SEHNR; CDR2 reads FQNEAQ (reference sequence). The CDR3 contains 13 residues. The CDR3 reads CATSRDSNQPQHF. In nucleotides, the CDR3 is TGTGCCACCTCCAGGGATAGCAATCAGCCCCAGCATTTT.